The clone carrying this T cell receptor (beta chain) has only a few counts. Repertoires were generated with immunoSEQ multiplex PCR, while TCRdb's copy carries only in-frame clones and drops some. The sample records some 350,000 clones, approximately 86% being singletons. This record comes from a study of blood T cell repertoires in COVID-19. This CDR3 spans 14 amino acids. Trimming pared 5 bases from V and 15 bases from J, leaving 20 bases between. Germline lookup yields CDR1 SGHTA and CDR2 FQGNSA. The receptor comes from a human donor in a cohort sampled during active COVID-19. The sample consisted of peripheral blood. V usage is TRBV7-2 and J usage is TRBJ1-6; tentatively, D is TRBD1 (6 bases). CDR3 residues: CASSPGTPQIILHF. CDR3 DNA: TGTGCCAGCAGCCCAGGGACACCGCAGATAATCCTCCACTTT.